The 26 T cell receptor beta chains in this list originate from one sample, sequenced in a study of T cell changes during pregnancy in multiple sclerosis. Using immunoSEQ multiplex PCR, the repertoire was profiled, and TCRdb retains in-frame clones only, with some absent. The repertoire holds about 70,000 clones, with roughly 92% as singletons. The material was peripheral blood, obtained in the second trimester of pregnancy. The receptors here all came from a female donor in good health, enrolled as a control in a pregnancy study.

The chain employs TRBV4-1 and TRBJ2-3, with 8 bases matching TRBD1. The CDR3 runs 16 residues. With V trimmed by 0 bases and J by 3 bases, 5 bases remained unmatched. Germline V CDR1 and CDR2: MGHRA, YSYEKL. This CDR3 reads CASSQEGTGETDTQYF. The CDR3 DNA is TGCGCCAGCAGCCAAGAAGGGACAGGAGAAACAGATACGCAGTATTTT.

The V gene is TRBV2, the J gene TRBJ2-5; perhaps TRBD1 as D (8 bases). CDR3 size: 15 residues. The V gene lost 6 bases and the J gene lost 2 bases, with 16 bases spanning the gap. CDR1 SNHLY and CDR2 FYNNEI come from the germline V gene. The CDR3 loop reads CASSSGNRGQETQYF. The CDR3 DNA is TGTGCCAGCAGCAGCGGGAACAGGGGGCAAGAGACCCAGTACTTC.

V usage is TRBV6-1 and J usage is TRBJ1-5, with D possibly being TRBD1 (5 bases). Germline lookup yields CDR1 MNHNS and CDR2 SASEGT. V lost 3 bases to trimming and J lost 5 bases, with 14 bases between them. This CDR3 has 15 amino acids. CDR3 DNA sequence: TGTGCCAGCAGTGAGACGGACACGGGTTATCAGCCCCAGCATTTT. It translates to CASSETDTGYQPQHF.

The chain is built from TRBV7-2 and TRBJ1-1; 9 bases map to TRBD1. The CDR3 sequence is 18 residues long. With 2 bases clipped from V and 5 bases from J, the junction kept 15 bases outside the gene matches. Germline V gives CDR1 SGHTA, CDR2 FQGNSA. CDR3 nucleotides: TGTGCCAGCAGCTTAAGAAGGGGGGGGACAGGGCGAGGTACTGAAGCTTTCTTT. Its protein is CASSLRRGGTGRGTEAFF.

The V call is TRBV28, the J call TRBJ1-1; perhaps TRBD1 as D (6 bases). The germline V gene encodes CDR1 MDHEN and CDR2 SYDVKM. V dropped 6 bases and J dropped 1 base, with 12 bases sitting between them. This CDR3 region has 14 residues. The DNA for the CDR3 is TGTGCCAGCAGGGCCGGGACAACGAACACTGAAGCTTTCTTT. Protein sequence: CASRAGTTNTEAFF.

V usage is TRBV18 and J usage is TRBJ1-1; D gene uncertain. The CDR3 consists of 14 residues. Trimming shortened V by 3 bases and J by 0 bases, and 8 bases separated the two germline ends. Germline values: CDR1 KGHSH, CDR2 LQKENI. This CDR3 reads CASSPLNMNTEAFF. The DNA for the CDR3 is TGTGCCAGCTCACCTCTAAATATGAACACTGAAGCTTTCTTT.

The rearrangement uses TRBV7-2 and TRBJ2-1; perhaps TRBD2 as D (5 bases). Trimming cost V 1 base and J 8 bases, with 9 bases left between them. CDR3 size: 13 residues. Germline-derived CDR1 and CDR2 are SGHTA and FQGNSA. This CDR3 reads CASSLGLAYEQFF. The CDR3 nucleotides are TGTGCCAGCAGCTTAGGCCTAGCCTATGAGCAGTTCTTC.

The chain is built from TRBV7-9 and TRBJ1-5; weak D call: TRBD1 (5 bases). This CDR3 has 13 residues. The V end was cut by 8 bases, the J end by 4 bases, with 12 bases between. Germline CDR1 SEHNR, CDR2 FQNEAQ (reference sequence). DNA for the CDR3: TGTGCCAGCGCCCCGGGGGGAAATCAGCCCCAGCATTTT. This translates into CASAPGGNQPQHF.

CDR3 sequence: CASSARDSPDTQYF. CDR3 coding DNA: TGTGCCAGCAGCGCCCGGGACTCGCCGGATACGCAGTATTTT. V gene TRBV11-3 combines with J gene TRBJ2-3, with TRBD2 as a possible D gene (6 bases). The ends were cut back, 5 bases at V and 6 bases at J, with 15 bases in the middle. Looked up from germline, CDR1 is SGHNT and CDR2 is YENEEA. The CDR3 is made up of 14 amino acids.

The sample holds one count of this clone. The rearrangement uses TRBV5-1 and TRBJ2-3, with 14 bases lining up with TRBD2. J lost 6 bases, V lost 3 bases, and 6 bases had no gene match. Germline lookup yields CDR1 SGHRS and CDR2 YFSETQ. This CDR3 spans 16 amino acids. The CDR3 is CASSSGTSGGGDTQYF. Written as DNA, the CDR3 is TGCGCCAGCAGCTCCGGGACTAGCGGGGGTGGGGATACGCAGTATTTT.

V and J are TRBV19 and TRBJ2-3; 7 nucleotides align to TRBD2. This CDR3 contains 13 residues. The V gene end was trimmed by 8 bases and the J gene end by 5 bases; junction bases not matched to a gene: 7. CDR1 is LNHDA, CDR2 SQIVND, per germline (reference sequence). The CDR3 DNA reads TGTGCCAGTCGCACCGGGGGGATAGATACGCAGTATTTT. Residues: CASRTGGIDTQYF.

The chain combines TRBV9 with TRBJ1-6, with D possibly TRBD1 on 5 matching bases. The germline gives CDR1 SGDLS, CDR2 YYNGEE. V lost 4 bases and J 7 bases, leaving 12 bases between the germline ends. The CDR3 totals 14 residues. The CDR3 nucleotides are TGTGCCAGCAGCCTGGACAATGGGAATTCACCCCTCCACTTT. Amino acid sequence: CASSLDNGNSPLHF.

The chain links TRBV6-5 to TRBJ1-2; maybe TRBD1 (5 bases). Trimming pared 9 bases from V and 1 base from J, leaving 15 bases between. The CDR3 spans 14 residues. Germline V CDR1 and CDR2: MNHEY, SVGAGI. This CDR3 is CASTSGVINYGYTF. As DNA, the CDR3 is TGTGCCAGTACCTCGGGGGTCATTAACTATGGCTACACCTTC.

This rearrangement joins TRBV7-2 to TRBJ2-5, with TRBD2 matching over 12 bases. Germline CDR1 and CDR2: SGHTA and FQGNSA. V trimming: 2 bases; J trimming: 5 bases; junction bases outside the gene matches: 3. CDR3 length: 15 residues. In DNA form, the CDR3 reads TGTGCCAGCAGCTTAAACGGACTAGCGGGGGAGACCCAGTACTTC. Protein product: CASSLNGLAGETQYF.

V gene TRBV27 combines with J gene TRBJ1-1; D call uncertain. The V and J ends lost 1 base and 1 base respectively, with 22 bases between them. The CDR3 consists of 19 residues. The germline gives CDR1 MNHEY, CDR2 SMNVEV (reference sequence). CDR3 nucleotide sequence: TGTGCCAGCAGTTTATTACCTGGCCTGATAGACTCCGAGAACACTGAAGCTTTCTTT. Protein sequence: CASSLLPGLIDSENTEAFF.

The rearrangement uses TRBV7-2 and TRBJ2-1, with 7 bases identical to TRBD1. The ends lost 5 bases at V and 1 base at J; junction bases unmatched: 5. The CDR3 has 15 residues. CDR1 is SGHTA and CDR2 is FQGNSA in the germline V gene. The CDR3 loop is CASSNEGQSYNEQFF. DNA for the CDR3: TGTGCCAGCAGCAATGAGGGACAGTCCTACAATGAGCAGTTCTTC.

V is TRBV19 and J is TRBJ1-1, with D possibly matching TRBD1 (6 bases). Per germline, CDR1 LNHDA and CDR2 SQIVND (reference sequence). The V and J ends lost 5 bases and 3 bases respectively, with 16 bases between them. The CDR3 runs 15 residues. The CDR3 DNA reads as TGTGCCAGTAGTCCCCCCCGGGACAAGTACACTGAAGCTTTCTTT. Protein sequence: CASSPPRDKYTEAFF.

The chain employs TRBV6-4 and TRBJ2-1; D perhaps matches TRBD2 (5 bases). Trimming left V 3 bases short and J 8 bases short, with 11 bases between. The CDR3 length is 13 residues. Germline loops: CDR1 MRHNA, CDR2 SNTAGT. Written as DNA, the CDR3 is TGTGCCAGCAGTGAACGTCAGAGGGATGAGCAGTTCTTC. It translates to CASSERQRDEQFF.

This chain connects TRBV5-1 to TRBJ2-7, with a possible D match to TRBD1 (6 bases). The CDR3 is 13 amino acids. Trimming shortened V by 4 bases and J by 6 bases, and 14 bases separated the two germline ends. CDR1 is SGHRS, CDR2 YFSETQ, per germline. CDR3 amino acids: CASSVPGQLEQYF. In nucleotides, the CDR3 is TGCGCCAGCAGCGTACCGGGACAACTCGAGCAGTACTTC.

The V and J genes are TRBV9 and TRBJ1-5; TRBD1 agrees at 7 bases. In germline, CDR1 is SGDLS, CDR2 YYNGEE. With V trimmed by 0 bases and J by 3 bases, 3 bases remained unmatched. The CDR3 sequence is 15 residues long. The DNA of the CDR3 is TGTGCCAGCAGCGTAGAAGGGGGCTCCAATCAGCCCCAGCATTTT. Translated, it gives CASSVEGGSNQPQHF.

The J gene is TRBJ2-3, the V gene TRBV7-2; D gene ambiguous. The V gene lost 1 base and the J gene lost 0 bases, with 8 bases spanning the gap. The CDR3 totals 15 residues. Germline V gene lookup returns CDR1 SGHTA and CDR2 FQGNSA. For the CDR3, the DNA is TGTGCCAGCAGCTTAGGGCAGACTAGCACAGATACGCAGTATTTT. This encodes CASSLGQTSTDTQYF.

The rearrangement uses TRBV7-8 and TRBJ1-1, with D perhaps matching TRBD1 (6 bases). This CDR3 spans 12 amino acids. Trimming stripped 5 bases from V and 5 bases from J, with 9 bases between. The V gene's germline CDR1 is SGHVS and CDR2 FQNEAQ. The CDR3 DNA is TGTGCCAGCAGCCAAGGACAGACTGAAGCTTTCTTT. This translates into CASSQGQTEAFF. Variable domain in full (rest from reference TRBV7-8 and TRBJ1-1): GAGVSQSPRYKVAKRGQDVALRCDPISGHVSLFWYQQALGQGPEFLTYFQNEAQLDKSGLPSDRFFAERPEGSVSTLKIQRTQQEDSAVYLCASSQGQTEAFFGQGTRLTVV.

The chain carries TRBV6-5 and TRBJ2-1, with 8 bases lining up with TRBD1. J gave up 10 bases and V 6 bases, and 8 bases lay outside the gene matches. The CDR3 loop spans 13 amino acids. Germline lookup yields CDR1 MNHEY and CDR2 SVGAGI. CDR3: CASSPGQGEEQFF. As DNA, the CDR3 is TGTGCCAGCAGCCCCGGACAGGGTGAAGAGCAGTTCTTC.

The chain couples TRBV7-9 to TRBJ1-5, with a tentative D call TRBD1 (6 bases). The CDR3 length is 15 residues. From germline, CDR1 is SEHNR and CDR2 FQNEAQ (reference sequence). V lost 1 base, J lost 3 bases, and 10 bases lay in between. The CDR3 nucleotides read TGTGCCAGCAGCTTAGGTGGACAGATCAATCAGCCCCAGCATTTT. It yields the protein CASSLGGQINQPQHF.

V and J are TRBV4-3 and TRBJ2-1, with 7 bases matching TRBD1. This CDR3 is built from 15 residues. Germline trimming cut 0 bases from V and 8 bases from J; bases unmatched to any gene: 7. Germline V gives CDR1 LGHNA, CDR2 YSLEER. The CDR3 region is CASSQDADRDDEQFF. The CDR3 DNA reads TGCGCCAGCAGCCAAGATGCCGACAGGGACGATGAGCAGTTCTTC.

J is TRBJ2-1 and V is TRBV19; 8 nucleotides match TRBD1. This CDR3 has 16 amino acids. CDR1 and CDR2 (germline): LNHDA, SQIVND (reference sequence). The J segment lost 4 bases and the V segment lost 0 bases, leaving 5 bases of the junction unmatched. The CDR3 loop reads CASSIEGQGLYNEQFF. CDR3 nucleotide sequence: TGTGCCAGTAGTATAGAAGGACAGGGTCTATACAATGAGCAGTTCTTC.